The source of this T cell receptor (beta chain) is a study of T cell repertoires in cytomegalovirus infection. Study in general: Matching HLA type, along with CMV infection, was indicated by public TCR beta signatures.

Broader study findings: CMV-specific TCR beta clonotypes restricted by HLA-C were the ones dominating the ex vivo response.

CDR3 length equals 14 residues. V was pared by 5 bases and J by 2 bases, with 7 bases of the junction left unmatched. The germline V gene has CDR1 DFQATT and CDR2 SNEGSKA (reference sequence). A single record per CDR3 protein comes from TCRdb applying MiXCR to the reads. The profile covers under 200,000 distinct CDR3 sequences, with 17% appearing a single time and over 15% taken by the ten largest. About this clonotype: The antigen remains unidentified.

This receptor was obtained from a human donor in good health (CMV status not recorded). Some clones in this sample may be carry-over from other donors' samples. This rearrangement joins TRBV20-1 to TRBJ2-5; 8 bases agree with TRBD2. Source material: CD8+ T cells from PBMCs. DNA for the CDR3: TGCAGTGCTTCGGGGGGGTGGGATCAAGAGACCCAGTACTTC. Protein: CSASGGWDQETQYF.